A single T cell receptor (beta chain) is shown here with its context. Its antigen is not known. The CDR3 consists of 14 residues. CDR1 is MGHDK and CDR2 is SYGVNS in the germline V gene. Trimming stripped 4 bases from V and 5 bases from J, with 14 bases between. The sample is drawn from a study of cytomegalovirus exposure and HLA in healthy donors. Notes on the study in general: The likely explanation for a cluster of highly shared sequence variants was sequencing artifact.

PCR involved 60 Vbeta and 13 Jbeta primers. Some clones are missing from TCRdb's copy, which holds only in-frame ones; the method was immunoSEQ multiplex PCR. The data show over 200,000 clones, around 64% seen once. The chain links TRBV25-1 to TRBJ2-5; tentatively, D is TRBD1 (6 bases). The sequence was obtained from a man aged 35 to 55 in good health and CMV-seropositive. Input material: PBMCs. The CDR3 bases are TGTGCCAGCAGTGGGTCGAAACAGGGCGAGACCCAGTACTTC. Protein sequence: CASSGSKQGETQYF.